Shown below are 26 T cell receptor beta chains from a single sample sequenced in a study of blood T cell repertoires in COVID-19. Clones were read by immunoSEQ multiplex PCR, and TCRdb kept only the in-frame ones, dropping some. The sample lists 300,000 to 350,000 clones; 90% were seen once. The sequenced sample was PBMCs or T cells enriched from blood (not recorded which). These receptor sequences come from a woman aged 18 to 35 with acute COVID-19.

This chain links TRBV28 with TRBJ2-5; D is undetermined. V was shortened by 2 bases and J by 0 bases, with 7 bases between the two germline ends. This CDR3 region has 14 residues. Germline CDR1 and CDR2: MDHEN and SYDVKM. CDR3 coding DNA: TGTGCCAGCAGTTTAGGGCAGTACCAAGAGACCCAGTACTTC. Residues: CASSLGQYQETQYF.

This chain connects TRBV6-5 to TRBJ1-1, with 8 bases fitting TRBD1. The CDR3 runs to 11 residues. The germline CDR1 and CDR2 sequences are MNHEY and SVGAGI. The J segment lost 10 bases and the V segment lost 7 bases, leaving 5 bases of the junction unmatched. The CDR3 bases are TGTGCCAGCACAGGGGGCAGGGGAGCTTTCTTT. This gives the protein CASTGGRGAFF.

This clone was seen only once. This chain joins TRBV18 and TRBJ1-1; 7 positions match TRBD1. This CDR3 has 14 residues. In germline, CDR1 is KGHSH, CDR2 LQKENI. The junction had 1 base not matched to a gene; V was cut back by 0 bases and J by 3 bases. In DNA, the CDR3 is TGTGCCAGCTCACCACCGACAGGGCACACTGAAGCTTTCTTT. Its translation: CASSPPTGHTEAFF.

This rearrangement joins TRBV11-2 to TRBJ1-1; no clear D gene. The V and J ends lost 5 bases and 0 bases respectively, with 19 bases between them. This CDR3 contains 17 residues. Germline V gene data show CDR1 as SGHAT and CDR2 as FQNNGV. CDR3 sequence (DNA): TGTGCCAGCAGCCTCGGGATCCACCTTAACATGAACACTGAAGCTTTCTTT. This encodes CASSLGIHLNMNTEAFF.

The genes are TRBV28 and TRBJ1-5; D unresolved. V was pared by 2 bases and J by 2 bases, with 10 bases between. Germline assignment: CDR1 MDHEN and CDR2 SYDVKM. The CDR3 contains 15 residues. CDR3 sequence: CASSLGGFGNQPQHF. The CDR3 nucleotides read TGTGCCAGCAGTTTAGGAGGGTTTGGCAATCAGCCCCAGCATTTT.

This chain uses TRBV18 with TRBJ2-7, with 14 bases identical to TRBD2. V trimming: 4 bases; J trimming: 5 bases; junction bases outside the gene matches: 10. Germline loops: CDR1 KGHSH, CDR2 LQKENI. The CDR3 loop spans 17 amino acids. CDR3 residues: CASSRPQGLAGVHEQYF. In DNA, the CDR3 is TGTGCCAGCTCACGGCCCCAGGGACTAGCGGGAGTGCACGAGCAGTACTTC.

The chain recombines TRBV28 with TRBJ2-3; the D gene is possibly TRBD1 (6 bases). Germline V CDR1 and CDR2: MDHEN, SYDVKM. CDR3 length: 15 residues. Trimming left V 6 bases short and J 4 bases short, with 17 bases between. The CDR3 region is CASSLTQGAADTQYF. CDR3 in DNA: TGTGCCAGCAGCCTGACACAGGGTGCGGCAGATACGCAGTATTTT.

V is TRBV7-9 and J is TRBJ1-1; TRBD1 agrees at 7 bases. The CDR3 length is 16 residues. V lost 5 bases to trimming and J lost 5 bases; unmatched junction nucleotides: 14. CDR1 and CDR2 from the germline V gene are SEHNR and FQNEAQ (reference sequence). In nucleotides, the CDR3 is TGTGCCAGCAGCCCGGGGCCGACAGGGAGGAAAACTGAAGCTTTCTTT. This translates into CASSPGPTGRKTEAFF.

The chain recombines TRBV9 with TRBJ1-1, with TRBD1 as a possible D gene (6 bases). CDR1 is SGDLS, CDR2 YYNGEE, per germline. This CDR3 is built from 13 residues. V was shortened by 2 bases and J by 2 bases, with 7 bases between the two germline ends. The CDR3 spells CASSVGTNTEAFF. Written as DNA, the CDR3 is TGTGCCAGCAGCGTCGGGACAAACACTGAAGCTTTCTTT.

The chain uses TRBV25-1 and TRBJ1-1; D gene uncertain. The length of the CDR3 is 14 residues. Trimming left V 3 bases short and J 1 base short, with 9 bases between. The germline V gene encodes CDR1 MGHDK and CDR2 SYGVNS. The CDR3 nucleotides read TGTGCCAGCAGTGACACGTGGGCGAACACTGAAGCTTTCTTT. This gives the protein CASSDTWANTEAFF.

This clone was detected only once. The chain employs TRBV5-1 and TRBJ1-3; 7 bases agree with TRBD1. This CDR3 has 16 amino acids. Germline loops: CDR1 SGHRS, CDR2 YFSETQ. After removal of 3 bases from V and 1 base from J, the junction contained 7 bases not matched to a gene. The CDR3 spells CASSSWTGQSGNTIYF. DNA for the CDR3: TGCGCCAGCAGCTCCTGGACAGGCCAATCTGGAAACACCATATATTTT.

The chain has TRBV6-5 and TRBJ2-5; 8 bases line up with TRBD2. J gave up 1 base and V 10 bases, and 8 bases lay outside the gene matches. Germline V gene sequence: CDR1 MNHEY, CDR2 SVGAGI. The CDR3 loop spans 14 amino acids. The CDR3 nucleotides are TGTGCCACCCGGGCGGGAGGCCTCCAAGAGACCCAGTACTTC. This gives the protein CATRAGGLQETQYF.

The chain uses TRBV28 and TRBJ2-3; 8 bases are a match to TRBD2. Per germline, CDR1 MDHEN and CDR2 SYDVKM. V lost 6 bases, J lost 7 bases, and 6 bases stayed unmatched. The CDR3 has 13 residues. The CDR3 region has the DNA TGTGCCAGCAGAGCGGGAGAAAGATATACGCAGTATTTT. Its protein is CASRAGERYTQYF.

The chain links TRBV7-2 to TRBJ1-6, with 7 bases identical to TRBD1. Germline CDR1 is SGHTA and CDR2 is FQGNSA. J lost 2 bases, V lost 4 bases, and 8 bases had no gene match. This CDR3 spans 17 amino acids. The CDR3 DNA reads TGTGCCAGCAGCTCCAGGGGGGTTACTGCCTATAATTCACCCCTCCACTTT. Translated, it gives CASSSRGVTAYNSPLHF.

The CDR3 region has the DNA TGTGCCAGCAGCGTAGGGGGCTTCTACAATGAGCAGTTCTTC. It translates to CASSVGGFYNEQFF. The chain links TRBV9 to TRBJ2-1, with D possibly TRBD1 on 5 matching bases. Trimming removed 0 bases at V and 3 bases at J, with 7 bases between. The CDR3 contains 14 residues. CDR1 and CDR2 from the germline V gene are SGDLS and YYNGEE.

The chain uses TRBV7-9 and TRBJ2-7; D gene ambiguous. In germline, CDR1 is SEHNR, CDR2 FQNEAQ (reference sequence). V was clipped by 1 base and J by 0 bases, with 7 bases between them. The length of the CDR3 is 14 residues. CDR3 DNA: TGTGCCAGCAGCTTAGGGGCCGTCTCCTACGAGCAGTACTTC. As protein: CASSLGAVSYEQYF. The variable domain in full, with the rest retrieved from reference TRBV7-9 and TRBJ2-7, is DTGVSQNPRHKITKRGQNVTFRCDPISEHNRLYWYRQTLGQGPEFLTYFQNEAQLEKSRLLSDRFSAERPKGSFSTLEIQRTEQGDSAMYLCASSLGAVSYEQYFGPGTRLTVT.

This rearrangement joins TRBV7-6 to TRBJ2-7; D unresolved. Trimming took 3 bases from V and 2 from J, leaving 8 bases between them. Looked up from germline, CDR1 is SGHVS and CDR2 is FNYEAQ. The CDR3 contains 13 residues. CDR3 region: CASSFGLTYEQYF. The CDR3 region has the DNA TGTGCCAGCAGCTTTGGGCTAACCTACGAGCAGTACTTC.

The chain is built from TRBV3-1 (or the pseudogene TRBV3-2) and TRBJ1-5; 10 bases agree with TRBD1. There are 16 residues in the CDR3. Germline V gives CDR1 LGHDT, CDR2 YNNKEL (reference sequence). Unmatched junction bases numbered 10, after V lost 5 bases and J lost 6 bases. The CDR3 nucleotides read TGTGCCAGCAGCAAAGGGACAGGGGAAAGTGGTCAGCCCCAGCATTTT. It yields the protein CASSKGTGESGQPQHF.

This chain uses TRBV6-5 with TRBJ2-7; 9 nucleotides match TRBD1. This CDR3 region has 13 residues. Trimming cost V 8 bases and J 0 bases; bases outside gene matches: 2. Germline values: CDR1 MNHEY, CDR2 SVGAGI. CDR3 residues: CASGQGPSYEQYF. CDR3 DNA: TGTGCCAGCGGACAGGGGCCCTCCTACGAGCAGTACTTC.

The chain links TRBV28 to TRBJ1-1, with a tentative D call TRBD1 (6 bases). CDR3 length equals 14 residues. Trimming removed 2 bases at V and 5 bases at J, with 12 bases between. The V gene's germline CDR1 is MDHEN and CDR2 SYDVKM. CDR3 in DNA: TGTGCCAGCAGTTTAGCAGGGGCGAGGACTGAAGCTTTCTTT. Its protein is CASSLAGARTEAFF.

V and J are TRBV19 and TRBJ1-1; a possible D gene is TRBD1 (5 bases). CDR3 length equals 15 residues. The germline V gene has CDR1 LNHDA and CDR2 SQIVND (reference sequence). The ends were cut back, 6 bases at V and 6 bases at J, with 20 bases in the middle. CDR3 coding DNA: TGTGCCAGTAGCTCGGGGGACGACTACATTTCTGAAGCTTTCTTT. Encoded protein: CASSSGDDYISEAFF.

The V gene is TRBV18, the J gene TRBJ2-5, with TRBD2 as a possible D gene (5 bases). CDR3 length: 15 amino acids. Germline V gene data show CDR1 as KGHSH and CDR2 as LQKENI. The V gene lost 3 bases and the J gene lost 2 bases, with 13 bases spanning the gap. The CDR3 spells CASSPGLGVQETQYF. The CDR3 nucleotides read TGTGCCAGCTCACCTGGGCTCGGGGTTCAAGAGACCCAGTACTTC.

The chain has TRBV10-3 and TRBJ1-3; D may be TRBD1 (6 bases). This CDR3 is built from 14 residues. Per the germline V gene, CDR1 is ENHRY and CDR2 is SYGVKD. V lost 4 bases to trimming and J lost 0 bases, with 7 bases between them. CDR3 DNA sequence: TGTGCCATCAGTGGACAGGCCTCTGGAAACACCATATATTTT. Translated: CAISGQASGNTIYF.

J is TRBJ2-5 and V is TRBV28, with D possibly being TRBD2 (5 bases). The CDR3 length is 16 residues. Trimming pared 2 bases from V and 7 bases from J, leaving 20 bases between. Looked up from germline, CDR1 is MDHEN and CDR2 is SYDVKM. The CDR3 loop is CASSLILGLGSGTQYF. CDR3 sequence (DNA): TGTGCCAGCAGTTTAATTCTTGGACTTGGGTCCGGGACCCAGTACTTC.

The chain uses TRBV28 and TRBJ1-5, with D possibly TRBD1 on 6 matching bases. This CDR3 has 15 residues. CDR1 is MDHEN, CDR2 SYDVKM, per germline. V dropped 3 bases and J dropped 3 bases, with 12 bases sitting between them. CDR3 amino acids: CASSFGGGVNQPQHF. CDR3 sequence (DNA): TGTGCCAGCAGTTTCGGGGGGGGCGTCAATCAGCCCCAGCATTTT.

Here the CDR3 reads CASSLSLEGYGYTF. Here the CDR3 DNA reads TGCGCCAGCAGCTTGTCTCTCGAGGGCTATGGCTACACCTTC. This rearrangement joins TRBV5-1 to TRBJ1-2, with D unresolved. The V gene's germline CDR1 is SGHRS and CDR2 YFSETQ. V was shortened by 1 base and J by 4 bases, with 11 bases between the two germline ends. The CDR3 has 14 amino acids. Variable domain in full (rest from reference TRBV5-1 and TRBJ1-2): KAGVTQTPRYLIKTRGQQVTLSCSPISGHRSVSWYQQTPGQGLQFLFEYFSETQRNKGNFPGRFSGRQFSNSRSEMNVSTLELGDSALYLCASSLSLEGYGYTFGSGTRLTVV.